One sample yielded the 22 T cell receptor beta chains listed below, sequenced in a study of T cell repertoires in aging, cancer and after chemotherapy. Multiplex touch-down PCR with TRB-A/B primers amplified rearranged V-D-J TRB sequences. One entry per CDR3 protein results from TCRdb running MiXCR on the multiplex PCR reads. The data contain 9,400 or so distinct CDR3 sequences, roughly 31% of them singletons. TCR beta rearrangements were amplified from peripheral blood genomic DNA. The specimen sequenced was blood. Every receptor here comes from a human donor in good health. The donor label of this sample is uncertain.

This clonotype qualifies as medium-sized (0.01 to 0.1%). This chain uses TRBV30 with TRBJ2-2; TRBD1 aligns across 8 bases. Looked up from germline, CDR1 is GTSNPN and CDR2 is SVGIG (reference sequence). After removal of 4 bases from V and 6 bases from J, the junction contained 4 bases not matched to a gene. The CDR3 is made up of 13 amino acids. In DNA form, the CDR3 reads TGTGCCTGGAACTCCAGGGGGCCCGGGGAGCTGTTTTTT. As protein: CAWNSRGPGELFF.

This clonotype was recorded a few times. V and J are TRBV6-6 and TRBJ2-3; D is undetermined. This CDR3 region has 13 residues. The germline gives CDR1 MNHNY, CDR2 SVGAGI (reference sequence). The V gene lost 0 bases and the J gene lost 5 bases, with 6 bases spanning the gap. As DNA, the CDR3 is TGTGCCAGCAGTTACTCGTGGGGAGATACGCAGTATTTT. Residues: CASSYSWGDTQYF.

The V gene is TRBV2, the J gene TRBJ1-2, with 7 bases fitting TRBD1. Germline values: CDR1 SNHLY, CDR2 FYNNEI. The CDR3 spans 14 residues. V lost 2 bases, J lost 5 bases, and 5 bases stayed unmatched. The CDR3 spells CASSESTGAYGYTF. CDR3 sequence (DNA): TGTGCCAGCAGTGAAAGCACAGGGGCATATGGCTACACCTTC. The full variable domain, with the rest looked up from reference TRBV2 and TRBJ1-2, is EPEVTQTPSHQVTQMGQEVILRCVPISNHLYFYWYRQILGQKVEFLVSFYNNEISEKSEIFDDQFSVERPDGSNFTLKIRSTKLEDSAMYFCASSESTGAYGYTFGSGTRLTVV.

This clonotype was counted between two and nine times. CDR3 DNA sequence: TGTGCCAGCCGCGAGGGTACCGGGGAGCTGTTTTTT. It is translated as CASREGTGELFF. The chain joins TRBV12-3 or TRBV12-4 to TRBJ2-2; the D gene is possibly TRBD2 (5 bases). The CDR3 contains 12 residues. Trimming shortened V by 8 bases and J by 5 bases, and 9 bases separated the two germline ends.

The V gene is TRBV18, the J gene TRBJ1-6; D not resolved. Germline V gene lookup returns CDR1 KGHSH and CDR2 LQKENI. Trimming shortened V by 4 bases and J by 3 bases, and 10 bases separated the two germline ends. This CDR3 comprises 15 residues. This CDR3 is CASSLYSVYNSPLHF. The CDR3 DNA sequence: TGTGCCAGCTCACTATACAGTGTCTATAATTCACCCCTCCACTTT.

The rearrangement uses TRBV27 and TRBJ2-3; 10 bases align to TRBD2. With 3 bases clipped from V and 2 bases from J, the junction kept 20 bases outside the gene matches. There are 21 residues in the CDR3. Germline V gene data show CDR1 as MNHEY and CDR2 as SMNVEV (reference sequence). The CDR3 protein is CASSLILGGLAPSHSTDTQYF. The DNA of the CDR3 is TGTGCCAGCAGTTTGATTTTAGGGGGACTAGCGCCCTCCCACTCCACAGATACGCAGTATTTT.

This clonotype rates as medium-sized. V usage is TRBV19 and J usage is TRBJ1-2; possibly TRBD1 for D (5 bases). V lost 1 base to trimming and J lost 2 bases, with 8 bases between them. The germline V gene has CDR1 LNHDA and CDR2 SQIVND (reference sequence). The CDR3 is 14 amino acids. The CDR3 DNA reads as TGTGCCAGTAGTATAGGGCACAGGAACTATGGCTACACCTTC. As protein: CASSIGHRNYGYTF.

The chain recombines TRBV6-1 with TRBJ2-5; a weak D match, TRBD2 (6 bases). There are 15 residues in the CDR3. Germline CDR1 MNHNS, CDR2 SASEGT. The V end lost 10 bases, the J end lost 2 bases, and 20 bases lay between the germline ends. The CDR3 bases are TGTGCCACCTCGGGCCGGACGGGAGCTCAAGAGACCCAGTACTTC. Protein product: CATSGRTGAQETQYF.

By sample fraction, this clonotype is medium-sized. This sequence joins TRBV29-1 and TRBJ2-1; D unresolved. The CDR3 sequence is 12 residues long. CDR1 is SQVTM and CDR2 is ANQGSEA in the germline V gene. With 3 bases removed from V and 8 bases from J, the gap between germline ends came to 11 bases. The CDR3 bases are TGCAGCGTTGATCCGGGCGTCGATGAGCAGTTCTTC. It translates to CSVDPGVDEQFF.

This clonotype ranks as medium-sized. The chain carries TRBV30 and TRBJ1-2; no definite D call. This CDR3 comprises 13 residues. V gave up 2 bases and J gave up 6 bases, with 13 bases separating them. Per germline, CDR1 GTSNPN and CDR2 SVGIG (reference sequence). CDR3 coding DNA: TGTGCCTGGAGTCCTGCGGGGTTGAATGGCTACACCTTC. Amino acids: CAWSPAGLNGYTF.

The chain uses TRBV27 and TRBJ1-2; a possible D gene is TRBD1 (6 bases). The CDR3 has 15 residues. Trimming cost V 5 bases and J 2 bases, with 15 bases left between them. CDR1 and CDR2 from the germline V gene are MNHEY and SMNVEV (reference sequence). CDR3 nucleotide sequence: TGTGCCAGCAGTAGGGGACACCGCCCAAACTATGGCTACACCTTC. Amino acids: CASSRGHRPNYGYTF.

This clonotype appeared a few times. The chain is built from TRBV5-4 and TRBJ2-6, with D uncertain. Trimming left V 0 bases short and J 0 bases short, with 4 bases between. Germline V gene lookup returns CDR1 SGHNT and CDR2 YYREEE (reference sequence). CDR3 length: 15 residues. The CDR3 DNA is TGTGCCAGCAGCTTGGGGCACTCTGGGGCCAACGTCCTGACTTTC. Its protein product is CASSLGHSGANVLTF.

The chain combines TRBV15 with TRBJ1-3, with D possibly matching TRBD1 (5 bases). Germline CDR1 reads LNHNV; CDR2 reads YYDKDF (reference sequence). The V end was cut by 0 bases, the J end by 0 bases, with 9 bases between. The length of the CDR3 is 16 residues. The chain's CDR3 is CATSRDWGFSGNTIYF. In DNA form, the CDR3 reads TGTGCCACCAGCAGAGATTGGGGGTTCTCTGGAAACACCATATATTTT.

This clonotype was seen a few times. The V gene is TRBV6-2 or TRBV6-3, the J gene TRBJ2-2; a weak D match, TRBD2 (5 bases). Trimming left V 6 bases short and J 4 bases short, with 21 bases between. The V gene's germline CDR1 is MNHEY and CDR2 SVGEGT. The CDR3 consists of 17 residues. CDR3 nucleotides: TGTGCCAGCAGCTTCGGAGGTGACCTTCTACTCACCGGGGAGCTGTTTTTT. Protein: CASSFGGDLLLTGELFF.

The V gene is TRBV7-2, the J gene TRBJ1-1; no reliable D call. V lost 0 bases and J lost 7, with 12 bases in between. The CDR3 has 14 residues. Germline loops: CDR1 SGHTA, CDR2 FQGNSA. CDR3 coding DNA: TGTGCCAGCAGCTTAGCGCATCCGGGGAGTGAAGCTTTCTTT. This encodes CASSLAHPGSEAFF.

The chain carries TRBV24-1 and TRBJ2-1, with TRBD1 as a possible D gene (6 bases). CDR3 length: 18 amino acids. Germline values: CDR1 KGHDR, CDR2 SFDVKD. With 3 bases removed from V and 0 bases from J, the gap between germline ends came to 17 bases. CDR3 loop: CATSDPYRDINSYNEQFF. In DNA, the CDR3 is TGTGCCACCAGTGATCCCTATCGGGACATAAACTCCTACAATGAGCAGTTCTTC.

The V call is TRBV7-2, the J call TRBJ1-2; D unclear. The CDR3 runs 14 residues. CDR1 is SGHTA, CDR2 FQGNSA, per germline. V was shortened by 4 bases and J by 7 bases, with 16 bases between the two germline ends. CDR3 nucleotides: TGTGCCAGCAGCTCTCCCGGGTGGGCTGCTGGCTACACCTTC. This codes for CASSSPGWAAGYTF.

This clonotype has just a few counts. The V call is TRBV19, the J call TRBJ2-7; tentative D call: TRBD1 (5 bases). Per the germline V gene, CDR1 is LNHDA and CDR2 is SQIVND (reference sequence). Trimming took off 2 bases at V and 1 base at J, with 18 bases between the two ends. This CDR3 is 17 amino acids long. For the CDR3, the DNA is TGTGCCAGTAGTATAAGGGTTGGCACAGGTGGGTCCTACGAGCAGTACTTC. Its protein product is CASSIRVGTGGSYEQYF.

The rearrangement links TRBV7-2 to TRBJ2-4, with 9 bases identical to TRBD1. The CDR3 is 15 residues long. The V and J ends lost 5 bases and 2 bases, in that order; junction bases with no gene match: 4. Germline V gene sequence: CDR1 SGHTA, CDR2 FQGNSA. CDR3 sequence reads: CASSPDRGTKNIQYF. The CDR3 DNA reads as TGTGCCAGCAGCCCCGACAGGGGGACCAAAAACATTCAGTACTTC.

The chain joins TRBV18 to TRBJ1-1; TRBD1 is a possible D gene (5 bases). This CDR3 has 13 amino acids. Germline V lookup: CDR1 KGHSH, CDR2 LQKENI. Trimming left V 5 bases short and J 0 bases short, with 7 bases between. CDR3 protein: CASSEQVNTEAFF. CDR3 DNA: TGTGCCAGCTCAGAACAGGTGAACACTGAAGCTTTCTTT.

The chain uses TRBV7-2 and TRBJ1-1; no definite D call. Trimming left V 1 base short and J 0 bases short, with 9 bases between. This CDR3 has 15 amino acids. Germline CDR1 is SGHTA and CDR2 is FQGNSA. The CDR3 sequence is CASSLDPPLNTEAFF. The CDR3 nucleotides are TGTGCCAGCAGCTTAGATCCCCCCTTGAACACTGAAGCTTTCTTT.

The J gene is TRBJ1-2, the V gene TRBV6-2 or TRBV6-3; tentative D call: TRBD1 (5 bases). The germline gives CDR1 MNHEY, CDR2 SVGEGT. This CDR3 region has 13 residues. With 6 bases removed from V and 4 bases from J, the gap between germline ends came to 12 bases. CDR3: CASRGGDSYGYTF. The CDR3 DNA reads as TGTGCCAGCAGAGGAGGGGATTCCTATGGCTACACCTTC.